The rows below give T cell receptor beta chains drawn from one sample of a study of OX40 agonist ivuxolimab in advanced cancers. Repertoires were generated with immunoSEQ multiplex PCR, while TCRdb's copy carries only in-frame clones and drops some. The sample shows some 83,000 clones, 85% to 95% of them seen only once. The sample consisted of CD4+ or CD8+ T cells sorted from blood, taken in a trial of the OX40 agonist ivuxolimab. The receptor source for this set is an adult with an advanced solid tumor such as melanoma, head and neck, liver or kidney cancer. Each CDR3 is given with its conserved first and last residue. Each record gives: V gene, J gene, clone size, D gene, CDR3 length, CDR3 DNA, CDR3 protein. A D gene is named only where the DNA matches it firmly. Clone size is not always given. Where it is, it says once, few, many or a class for expanded clones.

v_call: TRBV5-1; j_call: TRBJ2-3; clone_size: .; d_call: TRBD1; cdr3_length: 14; cdr3_nt: TGCGCCAGCAGCCCAGGGACAGGGTTAAATACGCAGTATTTT; cdr3_aa: CASSPGTGLNTQYF
v_call: TRBV18; j_call: TRBJ1-5; clone_size: once; d_call: TRBD1; cdr3_length: 15; cdr3_nt: TGTGCCAGCTCCCCGGGACAGTCCCTTAATCAGCCCCAGCATTTT; cdr3_aa: CASSPGQSLNQPQHF
v_call: TRBV9; j_call: TRBJ1-4; clone_size: .; d_call: TRBD1; cdr3_length: 14; cdr3_nt: TGTGCCAGCAGCCCGAAGGGACAGGGAACGAAACTGTTTTTT; cdr3_aa: CASSPKGQGTKLFF
v_call: TRBV5-6; j_call: TRBJ1-2; clone_size: .; d_call: .; cdr3_length: 10; cdr3_nt: TGTGCCAGCAAGACCTATGGCTACACCTTC; cdr3_aa: CASKTYGYTF
v_call: TRBV11-2; j_call: TRBJ1-1; clone_size: medium-sized; d_call: .; cdr3_length: 15; cdr3_nt: TGTGCCAGCAGCTTATGGGGGCCGCGGGTTGATGAAGCTTTCTTT; cdr3_aa: CASSLWGPRVDEAFF
v_call: TRBV27; j_call: TRBJ1-5; clone_size: .; d_call: .; cdr3_length: 12; cdr3_nt: TGTGCCAGCAGTGAGAGCGATCAGCCCCAGCATTTT; cdr3_aa: CASSESDQPQHF
v_call: TRBV4-1; j_call: TRBJ2-2; clone_size: .; d_call: .; cdr3_length: 16; cdr3_nt: TGCGCCAGCAGCCAAGTAGGCAGACTCGTCACCGGGGAGCTGTTTTTT; cdr3_aa: CASSQVGRLVTGELFF
v_call: TRBV27; j_call: TRBJ1-2; clone_size: .; d_call: TRBD1; cdr3_length: 14; cdr3_nt: TGTGCCAGCAGTGGGGACAGGGTCCTGGAGGGCTACACCTTC; cdr3_aa: CASSGDRVLEGYTF
v_call: TRBV4-3; j_call: TRBJ2-7; clone_size: .; d_call: TRBD2; cdr3_length: 17; cdr3_nt: TGCGCCAGCAGCCAAGTATCGCGGGGGGGCCGGTCCTACGAGCAGTACTTC; cdr3_aa: CASSQVSRGGRSYEQYF
v_call: TRBV12-5; j_call: TRBJ2-1; clone_size: .; d_call: .; cdr3_length: 12; cdr3_nt: TGTGCTAGCGGGGCCCCAGGGTATGAGCAGTTCTTC; cdr3_aa: CASGAPGYEQFF
v_call: TRBV5-1; j_call: TRBJ1-1; clone_size: .; d_call: .; cdr3_length: 14; cdr3_nt: TGCGCCAGCAGCTTGACGGGGGCCCTTACTGAAGCTTTCTTT; cdr3_aa: CASSLTGALTEAFF
v_call: TRBV9; j_call: TRBJ1-3; clone_size: .; d_call: .; cdr3_length: 13; cdr3_nt: TGTGCCAGCAGCCTGGAGGGGGGGGGCACCATATATTTT; cdr3_aa: CASSLEGGGTIYF
v_call: TRBV19; j_call: TRBJ2-3; clone_size: .; d_call: .; cdr3_length: 13; cdr3_nt: TGTGCCAGTGGGCCAGGTGGCACAGATACGCAGTATTTT; cdr3_aa: CASGPGGTDTQYF
v_call: TRBV6-1; j_call: TRBJ2-1; clone_size: .; d_call: .; cdr3_length: 13; cdr3_nt: TGTGCCAGCAGTGGACAGATTTACAATGAGCAGTTCTTC; cdr3_aa: CASSGQIYNEQFF
v_call: TRBV7-2; j_call: TRBJ2-1; clone_size: .; d_call: TRBD1; cdr3_length: 15; cdr3_nt: TGTGCCAGCAGCCTCAGTGTGAGGACAGGGACTGAGCAGTTCTTC; cdr3_aa: CASSLSVRTGTEQFF
v_call: TRBV19; j_call: TRBJ2-1; clone_size: once; d_call: .; cdr3_length: 15; cdr3_nt: TGTGCCAGTAGCCTCAGTGTAAGCTCCTACAATGAGCAGTTCTTC; cdr3_aa: CASSLSVSSYNEQFF
v_call: TRBV14; j_call: TRBJ1-2; clone_size: .; d_call: TRBD1; cdr3_length: 15; cdr3_nt: TGTGCCAGCAGCCAAGGTCAGGGGGCAGGCTATGGCTACACCTTC; cdr3_aa: CASSQGQGAGYGYTF
v_call: TRBV4-1; j_call: TRBJ1-5; clone_size: .; d_call: TRBD1; cdr3_length: 17; cdr3_nt: TGCGCCAGCAGCCGACAGCCGGACAGGGTGGGCGTTCAGCCCCAGCATTTT; cdr3_aa: CASSRQPDRVGVQPQHF
v_call: TRBV19; j_call: TRBJ1-1; clone_size: .; d_call: .; cdr3_length: 13; cdr3_nt: TGTGCCAGTAGTCTAAGAAGGGGCACTGAAGCTTTCTTT; cdr3_aa: CASSLRRGTEAFF
v_call: TRBV2; j_call: TRBJ1-5; clone_size: .; d_call: .; cdr3_length: 16; cdr3_nt: TGTGCCAGCAGGATCACAGGGTCGGGGCCAAATCAGCCCCAGCATTTT; cdr3_aa: CASRITGSGPNQPQHF
v_call: TRBV7-6; j_call: TRBJ2-7; clone_size: .; d_call: .; cdr3_length: 15; cdr3_nt: TGTGCCAGCAGCTCAAGGGGGGGCCCTTCCTACGAGCAGTACTTC; cdr3_aa: CASSSRGGPSYEQYF
v_call: TRBV29-1; j_call: TRBJ1-1; clone_size: medium-sized; d_call: .; cdr3_length: 17; cdr3_nt: TGCAGCGTTGTCGTTCCTGGCACGTCATCTTTGAACACTGAAGCTTTCTTT; cdr3_aa: CSVVVPGTSSLNTEAFF
v_call: TRBV29-1; j_call: TRBJ1-1; clone_size: .; d_call: .; cdr3_length: 17; cdr3_nt: TGCAGCGTTGAAGGTAAGGGTACCGCCCTTATGAACACTGAAGCTTTCTTT; cdr3_aa: CSVEGKGTALMNTEAFF